This T cell receptor beta chain was sequenced for a study of OX40 agonist ivuxolimab in advanced cancers. Regarding this clone: Its ends do not fully match the called genes, so a read error is possible.

Data came from immunoSEQ multiplex PCR; TCRdb stores just in-frame clones and leaves some out. The sample gives about 25,000 clones, around 80% of which show up once; around 1.4% is in the top ten. The CDR3 is 12 residues long. CDR1 and CDR2 from the germline V gene are MDHEN and SYDVKM. This sequence was found in an adult with an advanced solid tumor such as melanoma, head and neck, liver or kidney cancer. The chain employs TRBV28 and TRBJ2-7; D remains unclear. The specimen was CD4+ or CD8+ T cells sorted from blood, collected in a trial of the OX40 agonist ivuxolimab. The DNA of the CDR3 is TGTGCCAGCAGCACGGTGCGCCAGAATAGAGACTTC. Encoded protein: CASSTVRQNRDF.